In this sample, the clone carrying this T cell receptor (beta chain) turned up many times. Its specificity is unknown. This sample stems from a study of molecular identifiers for immune sequencing clone quantification. Study information: In replicates, RNA from about 21,000 or 97,000 naive CD8 cells was divided five ways and four parts were sequenced. The study, taken as a whole, reports: Clones with over 20 RNA copies captured over 98% of effector molecules but under 1% of naive ones.

Germline V gene sequence: CDR1 SGHKS, CDR2 YYEKEE (reference sequence). The germline V and J ends were trimmed by 2 bases and 5 bases, with 14 bases remaining between them. This CDR3 is 14 amino acids long. It was with previously described methods and listed TCR primers that bulk TCR libraries were made. TCRdb reprocessed the PCR reads via MiXCR and lists one record per CDR3 protein. The table includes about 640,000 distinct CDR3 sequences, nearly 20% detected once. Sequenced: naive CD8+ T cells from blood, with Jurkat cell RNA spiked in. As for subset: FACS-sorted CD8+CD4-CCR7+CD45RA+ naive T cells. This TCR was sampled from a human donor in good health. Some libraries in this study had Jurkat cell RNA spiked in. The gene calls are TRBV5-5 and TRBJ2-7; tentative D call: TRBD1 (6 bases). CDR3 loop: CASSFLQGSDEQYF. The CDR3, as DNA: TGTGCCAGCAGCTTTTTACAGGGTAGTGACGAGCAGTACTTC.